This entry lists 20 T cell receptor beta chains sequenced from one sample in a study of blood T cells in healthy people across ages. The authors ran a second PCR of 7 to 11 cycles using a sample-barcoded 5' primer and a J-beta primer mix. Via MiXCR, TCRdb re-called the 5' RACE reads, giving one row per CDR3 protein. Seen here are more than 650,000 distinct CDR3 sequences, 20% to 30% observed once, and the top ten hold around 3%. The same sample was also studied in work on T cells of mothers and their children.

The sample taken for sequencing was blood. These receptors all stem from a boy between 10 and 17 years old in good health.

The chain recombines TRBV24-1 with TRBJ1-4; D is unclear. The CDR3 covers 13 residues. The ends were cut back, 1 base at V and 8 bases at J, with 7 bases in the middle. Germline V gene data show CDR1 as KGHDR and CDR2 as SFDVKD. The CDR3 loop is CATSDFPGEKLFF. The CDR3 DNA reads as TGTGCCACCAGTGATTTCCCGGGAGAAAAACTGTTTTTT.

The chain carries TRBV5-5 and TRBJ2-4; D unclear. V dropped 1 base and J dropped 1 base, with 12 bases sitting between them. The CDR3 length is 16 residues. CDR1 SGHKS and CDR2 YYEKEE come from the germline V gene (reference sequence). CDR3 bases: TGTGCCAGCAGCTTGCGGTCCTTGGTGGCCAAAAACATTCAGTACTTC. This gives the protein CASSLRSLVAKNIQYF.

CDR3 DNA: TGTGCCAGCAGAGTAGGTATCAGTAACACTGAAGCTTTCTTT. It translates to CASRVGISNTEAFF. The V and J genes are TRBV7-2 and TRBJ1-1, with D unresolved. The CDR3 length is 14 residues. Germline V gives CDR1 SGHTA, CDR2 FQGNSA. Trimming removed 6 bases from V and 2 bases from J, with 13 bases in between.

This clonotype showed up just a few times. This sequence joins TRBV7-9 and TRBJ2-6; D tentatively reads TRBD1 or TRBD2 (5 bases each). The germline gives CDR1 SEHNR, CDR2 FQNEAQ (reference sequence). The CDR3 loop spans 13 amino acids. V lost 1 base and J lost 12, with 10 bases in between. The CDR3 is CASSLEAGTVLTF. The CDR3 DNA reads TGTGCCAGCAGCTTAGAGGCAGGGACCGTCCTGACTTTC. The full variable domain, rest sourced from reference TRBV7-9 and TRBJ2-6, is DTGVSQNPRHKITKRGQNVTFRCDPISEHNRLYWYRQTLGQGPEFLTYFQNEAQLEKSRLLSDRFSAERPKGSFSTLEIQRTEQGDSAMYLCASSLEAGTVLTFGAGSRLTVL.

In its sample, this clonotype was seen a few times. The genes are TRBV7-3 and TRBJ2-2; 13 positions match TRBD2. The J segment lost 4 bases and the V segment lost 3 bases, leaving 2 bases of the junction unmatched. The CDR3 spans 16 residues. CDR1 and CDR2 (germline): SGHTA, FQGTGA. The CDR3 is CASSFTSGGATGELFF. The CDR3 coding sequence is TGTGCCAGCAGCTTTACTAGCGGGGGGGCCACCGGGGAGCTGTTTTTT.

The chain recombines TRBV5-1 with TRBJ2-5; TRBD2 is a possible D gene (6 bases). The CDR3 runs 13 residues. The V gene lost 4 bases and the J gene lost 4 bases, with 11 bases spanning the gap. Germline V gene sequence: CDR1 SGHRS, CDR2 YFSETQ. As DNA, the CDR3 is TGCGCCAGCAGCGGGCTGGGAGGAGAGACCCAGTACTTC. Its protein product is CASSGLGGETQYF. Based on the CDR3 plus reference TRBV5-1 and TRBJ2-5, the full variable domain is KAGVTQTPRYLIKTRGQQVTLSCSPISGHRSVSWYQQTPGQGLQFLFEYFSETQRNKGNFPGRFSGRQFSNSRSEMNVSTLELGDSALYLCASSGLGGETQYFGPGTRLLVL.

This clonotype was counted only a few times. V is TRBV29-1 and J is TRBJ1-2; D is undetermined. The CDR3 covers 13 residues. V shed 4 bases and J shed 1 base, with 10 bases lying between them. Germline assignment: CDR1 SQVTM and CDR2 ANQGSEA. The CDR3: CSVAVQYNYGYTF. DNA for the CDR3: TGCAGCGTTGCGGTACAGTATAACTATGGCTACACCTTC.

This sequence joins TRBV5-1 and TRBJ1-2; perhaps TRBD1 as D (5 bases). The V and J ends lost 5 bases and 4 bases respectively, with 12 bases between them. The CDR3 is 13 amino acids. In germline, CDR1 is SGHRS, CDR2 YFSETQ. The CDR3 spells CASSVSGTYGYTF. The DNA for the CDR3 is TGCGCCAGCAGTGTGTCAGGGACCTATGGCTACACCTTC.

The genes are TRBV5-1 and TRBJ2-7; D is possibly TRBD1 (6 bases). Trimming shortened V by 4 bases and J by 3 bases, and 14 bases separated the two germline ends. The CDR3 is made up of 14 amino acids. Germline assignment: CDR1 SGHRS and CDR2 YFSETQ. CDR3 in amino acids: CASSGGQFLYEQYF. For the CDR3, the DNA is TGCGCCAGCAGCGGCGGACAGTTCCTCTACGAGCAGTACTTC.

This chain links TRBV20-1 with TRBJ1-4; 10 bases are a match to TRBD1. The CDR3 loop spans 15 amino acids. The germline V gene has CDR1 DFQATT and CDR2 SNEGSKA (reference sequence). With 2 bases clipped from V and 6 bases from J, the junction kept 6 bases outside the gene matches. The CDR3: CSARNPGTGDEKLFF. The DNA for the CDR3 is TGCAGTGCTAGAAACCCCGGGACAGGGGATGAAAAACTGTTTTTT.

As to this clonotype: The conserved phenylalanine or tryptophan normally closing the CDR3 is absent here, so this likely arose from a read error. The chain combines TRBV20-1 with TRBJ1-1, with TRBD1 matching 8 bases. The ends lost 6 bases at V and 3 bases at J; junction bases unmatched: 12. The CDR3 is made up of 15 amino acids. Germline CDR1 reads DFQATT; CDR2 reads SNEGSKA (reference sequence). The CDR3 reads CSATDRGSGDTEAFS. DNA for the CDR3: TGCAGTGCCACAGACAGGGGATCGGGGGACACTGAAGCTTTCTCT.

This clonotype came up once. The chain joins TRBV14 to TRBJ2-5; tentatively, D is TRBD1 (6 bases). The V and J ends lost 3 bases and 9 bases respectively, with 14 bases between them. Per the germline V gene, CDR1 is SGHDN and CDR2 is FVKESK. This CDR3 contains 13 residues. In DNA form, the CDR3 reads TGTGCCAGCAGCCATCTAACCCCAGGGGCCCAGTACTTC. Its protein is CASSHLTPGAQYF.

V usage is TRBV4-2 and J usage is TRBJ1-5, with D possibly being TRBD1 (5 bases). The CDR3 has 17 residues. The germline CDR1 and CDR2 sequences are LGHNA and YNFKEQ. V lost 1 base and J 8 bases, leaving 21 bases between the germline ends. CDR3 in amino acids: CASSQAAQRGGREPQHF. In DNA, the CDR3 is TGTGCCAGCAGCCAAGCGGCGCAAAGGGGAGGCAGGGAGCCCCAGCATTTT.

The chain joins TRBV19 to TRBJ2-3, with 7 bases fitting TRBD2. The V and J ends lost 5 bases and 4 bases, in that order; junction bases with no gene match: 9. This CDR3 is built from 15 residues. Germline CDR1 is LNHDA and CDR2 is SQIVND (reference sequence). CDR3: CASSPSGGVPDTQYF. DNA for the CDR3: TGTGCCAGTAGTCCTAGCGGTGGGGTCCCAGATACGCAGTATTTT.

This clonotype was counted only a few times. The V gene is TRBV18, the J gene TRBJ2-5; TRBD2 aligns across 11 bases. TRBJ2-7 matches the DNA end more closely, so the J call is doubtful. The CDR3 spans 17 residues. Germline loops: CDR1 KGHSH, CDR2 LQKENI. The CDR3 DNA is TGTGCCAGCTCAGCTCTCCCGGGACTAGCGGAGATCTACGAGCAGTACTTC. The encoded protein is CASSALPGLAEIYEQYF.

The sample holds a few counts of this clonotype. CDR3 in amino acids: CSVVGTHRRNYGYTF. DNA for the CDR3: TGCAGCGTTGTAGGGACCCACAGGAGGAACTATGGCTACACCTTC. The V call is TRBV29-1, the J call TRBJ1-2; D is possibly TRBD1 (5 bases). The length of the CDR3 is 15 residues. V was trimmed by 4 bases and J by 2 bases, leaving 17 bases between them. The germline CDR1 and CDR2 sequences are SQVTM and ANQGSEA. The variable domain in full, completed from reference TRBV29-1 and TRBJ1-2, reads SAVISQKPSRDICQRGTSLTIQCQVDSQVTMMFWYRQQPGQSLTLIATANQGSEATYESGFVIDKFPISRPNLTFSTLTVSNMSPEDSSIYLCSVVGTHRRNYGYTFGSGTRLTVV.

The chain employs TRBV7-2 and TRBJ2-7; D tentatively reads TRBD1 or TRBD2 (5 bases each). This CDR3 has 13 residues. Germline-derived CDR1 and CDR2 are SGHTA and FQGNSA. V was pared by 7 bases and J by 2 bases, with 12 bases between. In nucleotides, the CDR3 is TGTGCCAGCATCGAGGTGGGGGCCTACGAGCAGTACTTC. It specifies CASIEVGAYEQYF.

DNA of the CDR3: TGTGCCAGCAGCGGACAGGGGGCTGTAGGCTACACCTTC. It is translated as CASSGQGAVGYTF. V usage is TRBV7-2 and J usage is TRBJ1-2; the match to TRBD1 covers 11 bases. CDR1 is SGHTA and CDR2 is FQGNSA in the germline V gene. The CDR3 is 13 residues long. Unmatched junction bases numbered 4, after V lost 5 bases and J lost 8 bases.

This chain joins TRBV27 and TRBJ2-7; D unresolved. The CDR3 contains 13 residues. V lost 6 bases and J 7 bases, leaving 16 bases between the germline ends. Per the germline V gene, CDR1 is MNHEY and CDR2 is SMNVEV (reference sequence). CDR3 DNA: TGTGCCAGCAGCCCTTGGCCCCCGGAAGAGCAGTACTTC. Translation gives CASSPWPPEEQYF.

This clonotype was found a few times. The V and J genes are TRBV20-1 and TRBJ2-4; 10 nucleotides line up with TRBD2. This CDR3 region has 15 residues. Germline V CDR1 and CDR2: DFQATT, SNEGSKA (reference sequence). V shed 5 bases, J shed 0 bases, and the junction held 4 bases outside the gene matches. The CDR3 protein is CSARGLAVAKNIQYF. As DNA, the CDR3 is TGCAGTGCTCGAGGACTAGCGGTAGCCAAAAACATTCAGTACTTC.